The entry that follows covers one TCR beta chain sequence. The sample is drawn from a study of cytomegalovirus exposure and HLA in healthy donors. With 60 Vbeta and 13 Jbeta primers, the PCR was carried out. Profiling relied on immunoSEQ multiplex PCR, and the TCRdb table lists in-frame clones only, not all of them. Here the sample table reports tens of thousands of clones. V was clipped by 3 bases and J by 4 bases; unmatched bases: 3. Per the germline V gene, CDR1 is SGDLS and CDR2 is YYNGEE. The CDR3 is made up of 15 amino acids. The chain joins TRBV9 to TRBJ2-3; 12 nucleotides align to TRBD2. The sequencing sample was made of PBMCs. The receptor's source is a boy aged 10-17 years in good health and CMV-seronegative. CDR3 sequence reads: CASSGTSGKADTQYF. DNA of the CDR3: TGTGCCAGCAGCGGGACTAGCGGGAAGGCAGATACGCAGTATTTT.